The 2 T cell receptor beta chains in this list originate from one sample, sequenced in a study of molecular identifiers for immune sequencing clone quantification. TCRdb recomputed calls from the PCR reads with MiXCR, one row per CDR3 protein. The sample records around 94,000 distinct CDR3 sequences, about 35% being singletons. Material for sequencing was naive CD8+ T cells from blood, with Jurkat cell RNA spiked in. Subset in this sample: FACS-sorted CD8+CD4-CCR7+CD45RA+ naive T cells. The origin of the receptors is a human donor in good health. Some libraries in this study had Jurkat cell RNA spiked in.

The chain recombines TRBV12-3 or TRBV12-4 with TRBJ1-1, with a weak D call TRBD1 (6 bases). V was shortened by 6 bases and J by 1 base, with 18 bases between the two germline ends. This CDR3 has 16 residues. The CDR3 sequence is CASSFTRGLTNTEAFF. CDR3 in DNA: TGTGCCAGCAGCTTTACCCGGGGGCTCACGAACACTGAAGCTTTCTTT.

There are a few counts of this clonotype. This chain links TRBV15 with TRBJ2-1, with TRBD2 matching over 11 bases. The junction had 8 bases not matched to a gene; V was cut back by 5 bases and J by 8 bases. The CDR3 totals 15 residues. Per the germline V gene, CDR1 is LNHNV and CDR2 is YYDKDF (reference sequence). The CDR3 region has the DNA TGTGCCACCAGCGTCTTTGGACTAGCGGGCGATGAGCAGTTCTTC. Translated, it gives CATSVFGLAGDEQFF.